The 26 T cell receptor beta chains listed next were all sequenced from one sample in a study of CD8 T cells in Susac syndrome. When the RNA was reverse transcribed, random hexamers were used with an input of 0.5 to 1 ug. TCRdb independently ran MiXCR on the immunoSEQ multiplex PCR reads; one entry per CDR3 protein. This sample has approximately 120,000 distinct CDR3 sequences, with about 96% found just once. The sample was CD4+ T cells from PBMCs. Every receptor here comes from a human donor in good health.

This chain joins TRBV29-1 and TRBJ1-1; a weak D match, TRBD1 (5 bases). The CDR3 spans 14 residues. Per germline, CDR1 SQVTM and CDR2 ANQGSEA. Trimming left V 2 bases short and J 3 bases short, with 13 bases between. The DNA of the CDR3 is TGCAGCGTTGAACGCCGGGGCATAGACACTGAAGCTTTCTTT. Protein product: CSVERRGIDTEAFF.

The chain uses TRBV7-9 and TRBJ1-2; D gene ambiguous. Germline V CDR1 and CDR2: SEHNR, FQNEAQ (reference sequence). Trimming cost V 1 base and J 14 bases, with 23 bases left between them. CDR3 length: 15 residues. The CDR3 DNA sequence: TGTGCCAGCAGCTTAGTTCCTGGAGGAGATAGGGCTTTAACCTTC. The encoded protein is CASSLVPGGDRALTF.

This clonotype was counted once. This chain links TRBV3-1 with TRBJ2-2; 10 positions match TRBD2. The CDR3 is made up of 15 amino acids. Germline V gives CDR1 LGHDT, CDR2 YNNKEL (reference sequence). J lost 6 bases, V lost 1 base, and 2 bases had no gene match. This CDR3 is CASSQASGRAGELFF. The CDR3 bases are TGTGCCAGCAGCCAAGCTAGCGGGAGAGCCGGGGAGCTGTTTTTT.

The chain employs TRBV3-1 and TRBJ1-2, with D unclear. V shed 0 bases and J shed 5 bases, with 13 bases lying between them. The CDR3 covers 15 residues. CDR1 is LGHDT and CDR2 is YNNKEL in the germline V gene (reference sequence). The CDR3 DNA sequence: TGTGCCAGCAGCCAAGATTGGGCAGGCCCTTATGGCTACACCTTC. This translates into CASSQDWAGPYGYTF.

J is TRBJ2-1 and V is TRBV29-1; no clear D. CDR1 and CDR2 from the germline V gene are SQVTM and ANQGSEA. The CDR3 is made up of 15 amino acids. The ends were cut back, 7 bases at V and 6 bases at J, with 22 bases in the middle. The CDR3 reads CSGRSPLGIPNEQFF. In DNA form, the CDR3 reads TGCAGCGGACGCTCCCCCTTGGGGATTCCCAATGAGCAGTTCTTC.

The CDR3, as DNA: TGTGCCAGCAGCTTAAGGGGTGGACAGCCCCAGCATTTT. Protein sequence: CASSLRGGQPQHF. This chain uses TRBV7-3 with TRBJ1-5, with no clear D. CDR1 and CDR2 (germline): SGHTA, FQGTGA. The CDR3 is made up of 13 amino acids. Trimming took 1 base from V and 7 from J, leaving 8 bases between them.

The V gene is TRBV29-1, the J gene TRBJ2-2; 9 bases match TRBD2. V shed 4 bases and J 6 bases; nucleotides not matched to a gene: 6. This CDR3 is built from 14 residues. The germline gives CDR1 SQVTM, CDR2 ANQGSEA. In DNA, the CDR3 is TGCAGCGTTGGCCTAGCGGGATTTTCCGGGGAGCTGTTTTTT. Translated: CSVGLAGFSGELFF.

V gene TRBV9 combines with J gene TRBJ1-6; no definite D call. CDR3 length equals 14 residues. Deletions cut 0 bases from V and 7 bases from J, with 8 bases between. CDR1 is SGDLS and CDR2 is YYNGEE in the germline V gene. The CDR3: CASSVEISNSPLHF. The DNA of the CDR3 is TGTGCCAGCAGCGTAGAAATATCGAATTCACCCCTCCACTTT.

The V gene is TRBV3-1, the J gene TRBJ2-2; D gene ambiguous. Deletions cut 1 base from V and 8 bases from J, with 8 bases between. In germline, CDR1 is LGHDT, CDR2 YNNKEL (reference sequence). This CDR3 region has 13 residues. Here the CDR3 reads CASSQGTAGELFF. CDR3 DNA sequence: TGTGCCAGCAGCCAAGGTACCGCGGGGGAGCTGTTTTTT.

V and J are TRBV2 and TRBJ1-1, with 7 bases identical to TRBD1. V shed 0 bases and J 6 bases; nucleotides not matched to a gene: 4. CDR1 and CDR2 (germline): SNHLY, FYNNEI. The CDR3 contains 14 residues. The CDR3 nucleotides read TGTGCCAGCAGTGAAGCCCAGGGGGGGGCTGAAGCTTTCTTT. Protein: CASSEAQGGAEAFF.

CDR3 coding DNA: TGTGCCAGCATTAACTCCGACAAAGCCAAAAACATTCAGTACTTC. Its translation is CASINSDKAKNIQYF. The chain employs TRBV2 and TRBJ2-4; D unclear. The ends were cut back, 7 bases at V and 0 bases at J, with 13 bases in the middle. The CDR3 is 15 residues long. Germline CDR1 SNHLY, CDR2 FYNNEI.

CDR3 in amino acids: CSASLQGGSSYNEQFF. In nucleotides, the CDR3 is TGCAGTGCTAGTCTACAGGGGGGAAGCTCCTACAATGAGCAGTTCTTC. This sequence joins TRBV20-1 and TRBJ2-1; 8 positions agree with TRBD1. Trimming took 3 bases from V and 0 from J; bases not matched to a gene: 7. This CDR3 comprises 16 residues. Germline V lookup: CDR1 DFQATT, CDR2 SNEGSKA (reference sequence).

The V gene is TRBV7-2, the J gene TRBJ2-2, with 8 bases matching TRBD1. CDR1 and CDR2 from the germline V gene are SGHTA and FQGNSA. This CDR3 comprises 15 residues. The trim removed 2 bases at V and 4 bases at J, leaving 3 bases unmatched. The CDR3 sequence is CASSLSTGGTGELFF. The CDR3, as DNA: TGTGCCAGCAGCTTAAGCACAGGGGGCACCGGGGAGCTGTTTTTT.

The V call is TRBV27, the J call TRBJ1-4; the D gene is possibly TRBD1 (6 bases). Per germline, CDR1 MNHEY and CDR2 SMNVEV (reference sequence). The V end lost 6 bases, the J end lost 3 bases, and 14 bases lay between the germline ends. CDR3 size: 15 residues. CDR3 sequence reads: CASSLDRLSNEKLFF. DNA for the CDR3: TGTGCCAGCAGCTTAGACAGGTTGTCTAATGAAAAACTGTTTTTT.

CDR3 residues: CASSFERMGYEQYF. DNA of the CDR3: TGTGCCAGCAGCTTTGAAAGGATGGGCTACGAGCAGTACTTC. The chain recombines TRBV11-2 with TRBJ2-7, with D hard to call. The CDR3 runs 14 residues. V lost 3 bases and J 3 bases, leaving 12 bases between the germline ends. Germline CDR1 is SGHAT and CDR2 is FQNNGV.

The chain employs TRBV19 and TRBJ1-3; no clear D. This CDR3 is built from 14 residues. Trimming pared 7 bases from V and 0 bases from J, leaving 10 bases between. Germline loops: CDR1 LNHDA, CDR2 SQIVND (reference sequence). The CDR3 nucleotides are TGTGCCAGTAAGACTATGAGCTCTGGAAACACCATATATTTT. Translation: CASKTMSSGNTIYF. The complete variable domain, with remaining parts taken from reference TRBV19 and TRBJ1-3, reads DGGITQSPKYLFRKEGQNVTLSCEQNLNHDAMYWYRQDPGQGLRLIYYSQIVNDFQKGDIAEGYSVSREKKESFPLTVTSAQKNPTAFYLCASKTMSSGNTIYFGEGSWLTVV.

The CDR3, as DNA: TGTGCCAGCAGTTTAACAGGGGTGAGCGCTTTCTTT. This sequence encodes CASSLTGVSAFF. The chain uses TRBV28 and TRBJ1-1, with TRBD1 identical over 7 bases. The CDR3 has 12 residues. J gave up 11 bases and V 2 bases, and 5 bases lay outside the gene matches. The germline V gene has CDR1 MDHEN and CDR2 SYDVKM. Based on the CDR3 plus reference TRBV28 and TRBJ1-1, the full variable domain is DVKVTQSSRYLVKRTGEKVFLECVQDMDHENMFWYRQDPGLGLRLIYFSYDVKMKEKGDIPEGYSVSREKKERFSLILESASTNQTSMYLCASSLTGVSAFFGQGTRLTVV.

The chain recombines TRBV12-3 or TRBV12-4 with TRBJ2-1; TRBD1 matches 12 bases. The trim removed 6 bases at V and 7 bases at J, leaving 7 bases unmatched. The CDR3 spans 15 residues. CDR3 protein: CASSIGTGGVNEQFF. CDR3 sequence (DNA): TGTGCCAGCAGCATCGGGACAGGGGGCGTGAATGAGCAGTTCTTC.

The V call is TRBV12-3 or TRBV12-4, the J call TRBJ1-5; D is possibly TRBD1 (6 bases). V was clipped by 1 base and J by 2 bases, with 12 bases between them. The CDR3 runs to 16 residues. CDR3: CASSLDTSGGNQPQHF. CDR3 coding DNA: TGTGCCAGCAGTTTAGACACGTCAGGGGGCAATCAGCCCCAGCATTTT.

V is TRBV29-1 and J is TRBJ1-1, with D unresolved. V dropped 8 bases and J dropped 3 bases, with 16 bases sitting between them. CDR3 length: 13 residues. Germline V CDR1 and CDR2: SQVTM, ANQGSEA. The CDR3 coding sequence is TGCAGCTCGAGGAGGGTCGGGGACACTGAAGCTTTCTTT. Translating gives CSSRRVGDTEAFF.

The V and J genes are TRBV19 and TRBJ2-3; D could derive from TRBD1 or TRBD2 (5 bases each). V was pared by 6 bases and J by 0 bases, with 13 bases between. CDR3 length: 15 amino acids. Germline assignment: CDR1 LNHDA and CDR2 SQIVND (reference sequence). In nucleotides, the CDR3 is TGTGCCAGTAGCCCAATTGGGGGTAGCACAGATACGCAGTATTTT. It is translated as CASSPIGGSTDTQYF.

The CDR3 nucleotides read TGTGCCAGCCAGCCCTCACTCGGTGAGCAGTTCTTC. Protein product: CASQPSLGEQFF. The chain links TRBV3-1 to TRBJ2-1; D ambiguous. Trimming shortened V by 8 bases and J by 9 bases, and 14 bases separated the two germline ends. Germline CDR1 and CDR2: LGHDT and YNNKEL (reference sequence). This CDR3 region has 12 residues.

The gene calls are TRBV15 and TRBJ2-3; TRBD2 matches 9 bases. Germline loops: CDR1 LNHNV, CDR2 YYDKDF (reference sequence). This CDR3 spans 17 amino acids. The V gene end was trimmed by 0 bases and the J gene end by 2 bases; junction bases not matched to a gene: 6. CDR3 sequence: CATSRDVAGAFTDTQYF. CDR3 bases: TGTGCCACCAGCAGAGATGTAGCGGGGGCCTTCACAGATACGCAGTATTTT. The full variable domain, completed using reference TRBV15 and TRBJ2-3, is DAMVIQNPRYQVTQFGKPVTLSCSQTLNHNVMYWYQQKSSQAPKLLFHYYDKDFNNEADTPDNFQSRRPNTSFCFLDIRSPGLGDTAMYLCATSRDVAGAFTDTQYFGPGTRLTVL.

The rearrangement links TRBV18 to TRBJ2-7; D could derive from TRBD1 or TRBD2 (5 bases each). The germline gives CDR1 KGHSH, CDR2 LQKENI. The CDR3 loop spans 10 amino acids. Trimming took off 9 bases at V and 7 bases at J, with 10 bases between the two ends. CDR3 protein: CARGPVEQYF. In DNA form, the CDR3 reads TGTGCCAGGGGACCCGTGGAGCAGTACTTC.

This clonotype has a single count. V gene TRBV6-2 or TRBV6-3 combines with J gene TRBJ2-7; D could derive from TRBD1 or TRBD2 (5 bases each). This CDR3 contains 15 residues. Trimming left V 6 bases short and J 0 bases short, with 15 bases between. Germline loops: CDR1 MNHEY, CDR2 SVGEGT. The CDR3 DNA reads TGTGCCAGCAGACTCGACCAGGGAGTCTCCTACGAGCAGTACTTC. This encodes CASRLDQGVSYEQYF.

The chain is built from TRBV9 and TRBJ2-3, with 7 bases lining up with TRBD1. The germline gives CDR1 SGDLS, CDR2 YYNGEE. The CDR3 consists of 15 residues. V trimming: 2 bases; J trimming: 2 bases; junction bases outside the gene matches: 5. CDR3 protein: CASSVGTVFTDTQYF. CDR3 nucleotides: TGTGCCAGCAGCGTTGGGACAGTATTCACAGATACGCAGTATTTT.